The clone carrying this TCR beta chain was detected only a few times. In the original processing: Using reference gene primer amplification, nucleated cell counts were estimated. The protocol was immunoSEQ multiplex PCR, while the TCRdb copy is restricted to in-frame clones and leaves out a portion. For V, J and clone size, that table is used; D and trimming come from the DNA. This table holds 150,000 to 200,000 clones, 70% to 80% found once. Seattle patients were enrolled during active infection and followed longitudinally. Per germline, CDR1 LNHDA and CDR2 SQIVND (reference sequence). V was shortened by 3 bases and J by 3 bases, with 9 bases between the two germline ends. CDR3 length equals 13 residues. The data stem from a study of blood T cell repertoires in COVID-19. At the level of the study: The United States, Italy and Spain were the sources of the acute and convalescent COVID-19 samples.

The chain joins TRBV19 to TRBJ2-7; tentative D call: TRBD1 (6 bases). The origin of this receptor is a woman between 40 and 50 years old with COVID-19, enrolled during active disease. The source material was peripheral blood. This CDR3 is CASSISTGYEQYF. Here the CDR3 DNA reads TGTGCCAGTAGTATCTCGACAGGCTACGAGCAGTACTTC.